What follows are 2 T cell receptor beta chains derived from one specimen sequenced in a study of blood T cell repertoires in COVID-19. Measured with immunoSEQ multiplex PCR; TCRdb has only the in-frame clones, and not every one. This sample has about 330,000 clones; approximately 85% occur once, and the top ten carry about 7%. Sequencing was carried out using peripheral blood. These receptor sequences come from a human donor in a cohort sampled during active COVID-19.

The chain recombines TRBV27 with TRBJ1-1, with unresolved D. Trimming pared 4 bases from V and 3 bases from J, leaving 9 bases between. CDR1 MNHEY and CDR2 SMNVEV come from the germline V gene (reference sequence). The CDR3 covers 13 residues. The CDR3 reads CASSYREDTEAFF. CDR3 bases: TGTGCCAGCAGTTATAGGGAGGACACTGAAGCTTTCTTT.

This clone was found once. In DNA form, the CDR3 reads TGTGCCAGCAGTCCACGGACAGGGGACCAGCCCCAGCATTTT. Translated, it gives CASSPRTGDQPQHF. The chain joins TRBV6-5 to TRBJ1-5, with 9 positions matching TRBD1. Germline V CDR1 and CDR2: MNHEY, SVGAGI. V lost 5 bases and J lost 7; bases outside the gene matches: 6. The CDR3 has 14 residues.